Following are 26 T cell receptor beta chains from one sample sequenced in a study of blood T cell repertoires in COVID-19 (dated by TCRdb to 2020 to 2021). Libraries were prepared through the immunoSEQ multiplex PCR assay. Sourced from immuneACCESS, this table was stored by TCRdb with only in-frame sequences that have V and J called. A share of the clones is absent; for the studies checked, an unresolved V gene accounts for under half, and the remainder has no known explanation. Present in this sample are fewer than 35,000 clones, 82% of which were seen just once. The ten largest clones capture around 2% of the sample. Sample: peripheral blood. The receptor set was obtained from a man at least 80 years old with active or convalescent COVID-19.

The chain combines TRBV3-1 (or the pseudogene TRBV3-2) with TRBJ2-5; TRBD1 is a possible D gene (6 bases). Germline V gives CDR1 LGHDT, CDR2 YNNKEL (reference sequence). The V end lost 4 bases, the J end lost 6 bases, and 21 bases lay between the germline ends. This CDR3 spans 16 amino acids. The CDR3 nucleotides read TGTGCCAGCAGCCTCCAGGGGACGGGAACAACAAAGACCCAGTACTTC. Translating gives CASSLQGTGTTKTQYF.

The rearrangement links TRBV7-3 to TRBJ2-3, with a weak D call TRBD2 (6 bases). The CDR3 contains 15 residues. Germline values: CDR1 SGHTA, CDR2 FQGTGA. Trimming left V 5 bases short and J 1 base short, with 13 bases between. Here the CDR3 DNA reads TGTGCCAGCAGCCCGGGGGTCCTTCGCACAGATACGCAGTATTTT. The encoded protein is CASSPGVLRTDTQYF.

The chain combines TRBV10-3 with TRBJ1-3; no clear D. This CDR3 has 15 amino acids. In germline, CDR1 is ENHRY, CDR2 SYGVKD. Trimming took 6 bases from V and 4 from J, leaving 16 bases between them. The CDR3 bases are TGTGCCATCAGAGACTTTAGCACGACGGGAAACACCATATATTTT. Protein sequence: CAIRDFSTTGNTIYF.

This clone occurred a few times. The V gene is TRBV5-1, the J gene TRBJ1-1; 7 bases match TRBD1. The CDR3 is 16 amino acids. Germline loops: CDR1 SGHRS, CDR2 YFSETQ. V dropped 0 bases and J dropped 3; count of bases not matched to a gene: 8. CDR3 in amino acids: CASSLGGTGAYTEAFF. The CDR3 bases are TGCGCCAGCAGCTTGGGGGGAACAGGGGCGTACACTGAAGCTTTCTTT.

This chain connects TRBV9 to TRBJ2-3, with 10 bases identical to TRBD2. The V and J ends lost 4 bases and 4 bases, in that order; junction bases with no gene match: 12. In germline, CDR1 is SGDLS, CDR2 YYNGEE. The CDR3 length is 17 residues. The CDR3 sequence: CASSPAGGNSYADTQYF. The DNA of the CDR3 is TGTGCCAGCAGCCCAGCGGGGGGGAATTCTTACGCAGATACGCAGTATTTT.

In this sample, this clone turned up a few times. This chain joins TRBV15 and TRBJ1-1; D unclear. The V gene's germline CDR1 is LNHNV and CDR2 YYDKDF (reference sequence). The germline V and J ends were trimmed by 1 base and 9 bases, with 12 bases remaining between them. The CDR3 sequence is 13 residues long. DNA of the CDR3: TGTGCCACCAGCAGAGGTAGAGAATCCAAAGCTTTCTTT. Translating gives CATSRGRESKAFF.

DNA for the CDR3: TGTGCCAGCAGCCAAATGACAGGAAGAAACATTCAGTACTTC. Translating it yields CASSQMTGRNIQYF. The chain couples TRBV3-1 (or the pseudogene TRBV3-2) to TRBJ2-4; possibly TRBD1 for D (6 bases). There are 14 residues in the CDR3. Trimming took off 2 bases at V and 6 bases at J, with 11 bases between the two ends. The germline CDR1 and CDR2 sequences are LGHDT and YNNKEL (reference sequence).

The V and J genes are TRBV11-2 and TRBJ2-1, with 12 bases lining up with TRBD2. Germline CDR1 and CDR2: SGHAT and FQNNGV. Trimming at V came to 3 bases and at J to 10 bases, leaving 7 bases not matched to a gene. The CDR3 loop spans 15 amino acids. The CDR3 here is CASSFSGLAGTEQFF. Here the CDR3 DNA reads TGTGCCAGCAGCTTCAGCGGACTAGCGGGAACCGAGCAGTTCTTC.

The gene calls are TRBV10-1 and TRBJ1-1; D gene uncertain. The CDR3 is 16 residues long. Germline CDR1 reads WNHNN; CDR2 reads SYGVQD (reference sequence). V lost 3 bases to trimming and J lost 4 bases, with 18 bases between them. CDR3 residues: CASSDSGSVGITEAFF. In DNA, the CDR3 is TGCGCCAGCAGTGATTCGGGATCAGTGGGAATCACTGAAGCTTTCTTT.

The rearrangement links TRBV7-2 to TRBJ1-6; no definite D call. The V gene lost 5 bases and the J gene lost 0 bases, with 11 bases spanning the gap. This CDR3 comprises 16 residues. Germline V lookup: CDR1 SGHTA, CDR2 FQGNSA. The CDR3 nucleotides read TGTGCCAGCAGCCCCCGGTGGAGCTCCTATAATTCACCCCTCCACTTT. Protein: CASSPRWSSYNSPLHF. The variable domain in full, with the rest retrieved from reference TRBV7-2 and TRBJ1-6, is GAGVSQSPSNKVTEKGKDVELRCDPISGHTALYWYRQSLGQGLEFLIYFQGNSAPDKSGLPSDRFSAERTGGSVSTLTIQRTQQEDSAVYLCASSPRWSSYNSPLHFGNGTRLTVT.

CDR3 bases: TGTGCCAGCAGCCCGACTAGAGTCAACTACGAGCAGTACTTC. Its protein is CASSPTRVNYEQYF. The chain joins TRBV3-1 (or the pseudogene TRBV3-2) to TRBJ2-7; maybe TRBD2 (6 bases). The germline V gene encodes CDR1 LGHDT and CDR2 YNNKEL (reference sequence). V lost 4 bases and J 3 bases, leaving 13 bases between the germline ends. This CDR3 has 14 amino acids.

This chain links TRBV15 with TRBJ2-2; no clear D. Trimming stripped 0 bases from V and 8 bases from J, with 4 bases between. Germline V gives CDR1 LNHNV, CDR2 YYDKDF (reference sequence). The CDR3 contains 12 residues. The CDR3 here is CATSRDTGELFF. CDR3 nucleotide sequence: TGTGCCACCAGCAGAGATACAGGGGAGCTGTTTTTT.

The rearrangement joins TRBV7-6 to TRBJ2-1; D unclear. Germline V lookup: CDR1 SGHVS, CDR2 FNYEAQ. V lost 1 base to trimming and J lost 7 bases, with 5 bases between them. The CDR3 extends over 12 amino acids. The CDR3 region is CASSLGANEQFF. The CDR3 bases are TGTGCCAGCAGCTTAGGAGCGAATGAGCAGTTCTTC.

CDR3 region: CATRGQAVEPQHF. In DNA form, the CDR3 reads TGTGCCACCAGGGGACAGGCGGTTGAGCCCCAGCATTTT. The chain combines TRBV24-1 with TRBJ1-5; 8 bases map to TRBD1. The CDR3 loop spans 13 amino acids. Germline assignment: CDR1 KGHDR and CDR2 SFDVKD. Trimming cost V 7 bases and J 8 bases; bases outside gene matches: 6.

The rearrangement links TRBV7-9 to TRBJ1-1; 7 nucleotides agree with TRBD1. The CDR3 spans 11 residues. Germline CDR1 and CDR2: SEHNR and FQNEAQ (reference sequence). The junction had 2 bases not matched to a gene; V was cut back by 7 bases and J by 6 bases. CDR3 sequence (DNA): TGTGCCAGCACTACAGGGGCTGAAGCTTTCTTT. As protein: CASTTGAEAFF. The full variable domain, completed using reference TRBV7-9 and TRBJ1-1, is DTGVSQNPRHKITKRGQNVTFRCDPISEHNRLYWYRQTLGQGPEFLTYFQNEAQLEKSRLLSDRFSAERPKGSFSTLEIQRTEQGDSAMYLCASTTGAEAFFGQGTRLTVV.

The V call is TRBV5-1, the J call TRBJ2-7, with D possibly being TRBD2 (5 bases). Germline lookup yields CDR1 SGHRS and CDR2 YFSETQ. The CDR3 runs to 15 residues. Trimming removed 4 bases at V and 1 base at J, with 15 bases between. The CDR3, as DNA: TGCGCCAGCAGCCCGGGGTCAGGAAATTCCTACGAGCAGTACTTC. Its translation is CASSPGSGNSYEQYF.

The V call is TRBV5-1, the J call TRBJ1-1, with D maybe TRBD1 (6 bases). CDR3 length: 15 residues. Germline V gene data show CDR1 as SGHRS and CDR2 as YFSETQ. V lost 0 bases and J lost 5, with 14 bases in between. CDR3 nucleotides: TGCGCCAGCAGCTTGGCGGGGGGCTTGAGAACTGAAGCTTTCTTT. Translating it yields CASSLAGGLRTEAFF.

By sample fraction, this clone is medium-sized. J is TRBJ2-5 and V is TRBV2; no definite D call. The CDR3 totals 12 residues. V was cut by 5 bases and J by 7 bases, with 11 bases left in between. Germline assignment: CDR1 SNHLY and CDR2 FYNNEI. CDR3 coding DNA: TGTGCCAGCAGTAGTACCCCGAGGACCCAGTACTTC. Its protein product is CASSSTPRTQYF.

The CDR3 DNA follows: TGTGCCAGCAGTTTAGCGGGGGGGCAAGAGACCCAGTACTTC. This gives the protein CASSLAGGQETQYF. The chain couples TRBV6-6 to TRBJ2-5; 11 positions agree with TRBD2. There are 14 residues in the CDR3. V was clipped by 4 bases and J by 2 bases; unmatched bases: 0. Germline V CDR1 and CDR2: MNHNY, SVGAGI (reference sequence).

The rearrangement uses TRBV6-5 and TRBJ2-3; the D gene is possibly TRBD1 (5 bases). V was pared by 3 bases and J by 5 bases, with 15 bases between. The CDR3 contains 15 residues. In germline, CDR1 is MNHEY, CDR2 SVGAGI. This CDR3 is CASSYSPQGRDTQYF. DNA of the CDR3: TGTGCCAGCAGTTATTCACCTCAGGGTCGAGATACGCAGTATTTT.

The chain links TRBV28 to TRBJ2-1, with D possibly TRBD2 on 6 matching bases. V dropped 10 bases and J dropped 7 bases, with 17 bases sitting between them. CDR3 size: 13 residues. CDR1 and CDR2 from the germline V gene are MDHEN and SYDVKM. In DNA form, the CDR3 reads TGTGCCACTTCCTCTCTGGCGGGGAATGAGCAGTTCTTC. Protein: CATSSLAGNEQFF. The full variable domain, completed using reference TRBV28 and TRBJ2-1, is DVKVTQSSRYLVKRTGEKVFLECVQDMDHENMFWYRQDPGLGLRLIYFSYDVKMKEKGDIPEGYSVSREKKERFSLILESASTNQTSMYLCATSSLAGNEQFFGPGTRLTVL.

J is TRBJ1-2 and V is TRBV10-3; D remains ambiguous. The CDR3 is 11 residues long. Germline V gene sequence: CDR1 ENHRY, CDR2 SYGVKD. Trimming removed 6 bases at V and 3 bases at J, with 5 bases between. Here the CDR3 reads CAIRADYGYTF. The CDR3 nucleotides read TGTGCCATCAGGGCGGACTATGGCTACACCTTC.

The rearrangement links TRBV11-2 to TRBJ2-6; no definite D call. Germline V gene lookup returns CDR1 SGHAT and CDR2 FQNNGV. Trimming removed 2 bases at V and 2 bases at J, with 10 bases between. The CDR3 is made up of 16 amino acids. DNA of the CDR3: TGTGCCAGCAGCTTAATCGTGGCAACTGGGGCCAACGTCCTGACTTTC. It specifies CASSLIVATGANVLTF.

This rearrangement joins TRBV3-1 (or the pseudogene TRBV3-2) to TRBJ1-6, with 11 positions matching TRBD1. Trimming removed 11 bases from V and 8 bases from J; junction bases left unmatched: 5. Germline V gene sequence: CDR1 LGHDT, CDR2 YNNKEL (reference sequence). The CDR3 covers 13 residues. The CDR3 region has the DNA TGTGCCGGATCGGGACAGGGGGATTCACCCCTCCACTTT. Translated, it gives CAGSGQGDSPLHF.

The chain recombines TRBV4-1 with TRBJ2-7; weak D call: TRBD2 (6 bases). V lost 4 bases, J lost 2 bases, and 15 bases lay in between. The CDR3 has 15 amino acids. Looked up from germline, CDR1 is MGHRA and CDR2 is YSYEKL. CDR3 sequence reads: CASSPFQGGAYEQYF. CDR3 bases: TGCGCCAGCAGCCCCTTCCAGGGAGGTGCCTACGAGCAGTACTTC.

The chain employs TRBV3-1 (or the pseudogene TRBV3-2) and TRBJ2-5, with D perhaps matching TRBD1 (7 bases). CDR1 is LGHDT and CDR2 is YNNKEL in the germline V gene (reference sequence). The CDR3 extends over 17 amino acids. The germline V and J ends were trimmed by 5 bases and 2 bases, with 21 bases remaining between them. CDR3 nucleotide sequence: TGTGCCAGCAGCTCTTATTACGACAGGGAGGAACAAGAGACCCAGTACTTC. This encodes CASSSYYDREEQETQYF.